Below, 32 T cell receptor beta chains from the same sample are listed, as sequenced in a study of T cells expressing NK-cell markers. TCRdb derives one entry per CDR3 protein from the 5' RACE reads, leaving out DNA. Its table lists under 500,000 distinct CDR3 sequences. The sequenced material came from blood T cells: a sorted CD56 or NKG2C T cell subset, CD4+ or CD8+ T cells, or bulk PBMC T cells (not recorded which). Receptor source: a woman between 18 and 69 years old in good health.

The chain joins TRBV6-2 or TRBV6-3 to TRBJ1-6; TCRdb's D call, TRBD1, is unchecked because there is no DNA. The CDR3 totals 15 residues. The germline V gene encodes CDR1 MNHEY and CDR2 SVGEGT. Here the CDR3 reads CASALDSPGYSPLHF.

This chain connects TRBV25-1 to TRBJ2-6. Germline V gene lookup returns CDR1 MGHDK and CDR2 SYGVNS. The CDR3 spans 13 residues. CDR3 loop: CASTFSGANVLTF. Filled out from reference TRBV25-1 and TRBJ2-6, the complete variable domain reads EADIYQTPRYLVIGTGKKITLECSQTMGHDKMYWYQQDPGMELHLIHYSYGVNSTEKGDLSSESTVSRIRTEHFPLTLESARPSHTSQYLCASTFSGANVLTFGAGSRLTVL.

The chain combines TRBV7-2 with TRBJ2-3. The CDR3 is 14 amino acids. CDR1 is SGHTA, CDR2 FQGNSA, per germline. CDR3: CASSLAASLDTQYF. Combining the CDR3 with reference TRBV7-2 and TRBJ2-3 gives the whole variable domain GAGVSQSPSNKVTEKGKDVELRCDPISGHTALYWYRQSLGQGLEFLIYFQGNSAPDKSGLPSDRFSAERTGGSVSTLTIQRTQQEDSAVYLCASSLAASLDTQYFGPGTRLTVL.

The chain couples TRBV12-3 or TRBV12-4 to TRBJ1-2; TCRdb's D gene call, TRBD1, goes unchecked for lack of DNA. The CDR3 loop spans 14 amino acids. The CDR3 region is CASSILGQVYGYTF.

This sequence joins TRBV12-3 or TRBV12-4 and TRBJ2-2. The CDR3 has 15 residues. Here the CDR3 reads CASSLAFQNTGELFF.

The chain links TRBV10-3 to TRBJ2-2; no DNA is available, so the TRBD1 call from TCRdb remains unchecked. This CDR3 is built from 14 residues. Germline assignment: CDR1 ENHRY and CDR2 SYGVKD. CDR3 loop: CAISDLGGSGELFF.

V is TRBV20-1 and J is TRBJ1-5; there is no DNA to check the TCRdb D call of TRBD1. The CDR3 totals 16 residues. Germline CDR1 reads DFQATT; CDR2 reads SNEGSKA (reference sequence). CDR3 in amino acids: CSARGGLGLADQPQHF.

J is TRBJ2-1 and V is TRBV29-1. CDR1 is SQVTM, CDR2 ANQGSEA, per germline. The CDR3 is made up of 13 amino acids. CDR3 protein: CSAKDVTYNEQFF.

The J gene is TRBJ1-1, the V gene TRBV25-1; TCRdb's assignment of TRBD1 cannot be checked, as there is no DNA. In germline, CDR1 is MGHDK, CDR2 SYGVNS. This CDR3 contains 14 residues. CDR3 protein: CASSPRQGRTEAFF.

The chain joins TRBV20-1 to TRBJ2-7. The CDR3 has 11 residues. Germline assignment: CDR1 DFQATT and CDR2 SNEGSKA (reference sequence). CDR3: CSASLADEQYF.

The chain links TRBV28 to TRBJ2-1; TCRdb picks TRBD1, but there is no DNA to check that call. The CDR3 totals 16 residues. CDR1 is MDHEN, CDR2 SYDVKM, per germline. The CDR3 reads CASSLWGSQVANEQFF. The variable domain in full, completed from reference TRBV28 and TRBJ2-1, reads DVKVTQSSRYLVKRTGEKVFLECVQDMDHENMFWYRQDPGLGLRLIYFSYDVKMKEKGDIPEGYSVSREKKERFSLILESASTNQTSMYLCASSLWGSQVANEQFFGPGTRLTVL.

This chain uses TRBV11-2 with TRBJ2-3; TCRdb selects TRBD1, and the lack of DNA leaves this call unchecked. Germline loops: CDR1 SGHAT, CDR2 FQNNGV. CDR3 length: 15 amino acids. This chain's CDR3 is CASSLSGGGADTQYF.

The rearrangement links TRBV12-3 or TRBV12-4 to TRBJ2-7. CDR3 size: 14 residues. CDR3 protein: CASSFGLQAYEQYF.

The chain links TRBV5-1 to TRBJ2-2; TCRdb calls TRBD1, which cannot be checked without DNA. The CDR3 has 15 residues. CDR1 SGHRS and CDR2 YFSETQ come from the germline V gene. CDR3 sequence: CASSFVTGGSGELFF.

The CDR3 loop is CASSPTGGGRHSNQPQHF. V usage is TRBV6-1 and J usage is TRBJ1-5; the D gene TCRdb calls, TRBD1, cannot be checked with no DNA. The length of the CDR3 is 18 residues. CDR1 and CDR2 (germline): MNHNS, SASEGT.

The chain employs TRBV20-1 and TRBJ2-1; the D call from TCRdb, TRBD2, cannot be confirmed without DNA. CDR1 and CDR2 (germline): DFQATT, SNEGSKA (reference sequence). The CDR3 sequence is 17 residues long. The CDR3 loop reads CSAREAGGLAEYNEQFF.

The chain combines TRBV9 with TRBJ2-1; TCRdb names TRBD2, which stays unverified in the absence of DNA. Germline V gene sequence: CDR1 SGDLS, CDR2 YYNGEE. The CDR3 sequence is 17 residues long. This CDR3 is CASSVAQLAGVEGEQFF.

The gene calls are TRBV4-1 and TRBJ2-1; TCRdb's D gene call, TRBD2, goes unchecked for lack of DNA. The V gene's germline CDR1 is MGHRA and CDR2 YSYEKL. CDR3 length equals 18 residues. The CDR3 region is CASSQFGTLAGAYNEQFF.

This sequence joins TRBV20-1 and TRBJ2-5; as DNA is missing, the TRBD1 call by TCRdb cannot be tested. Germline V gives CDR1 DFQATT, CDR2 SNEGSKA (reference sequence). This CDR3 is built from 15 residues. The CDR3 protein is CSARRWTGKRETQYF.

This chain connects TRBV27 to TRBJ2-5; checking the TCRdb D call of TRBD1 is not possible without DNA. The CDR3 is 13 amino acids. Looked up from germline, CDR1 is MNHEY and CDR2 is SMNVEV (reference sequence). This chain's CDR3 is CASSSWGGETQYF.

CDR3 sequence reads: CASSQDSGLDGELFF. This chain connects TRBV4-2 to TRBJ2-2; as DNA is missing, the TRBD2 call by TCRdb cannot be tested. This CDR3 is built from 15 residues. Germline CDR1 is LGHNA and CDR2 is YNFKEQ.

The chain is built from TRBV6-5 and TRBJ1-1; lacking DNA, the TRBD1 call made by TCRdb goes unchecked. The germline V gene has CDR1 MNHEY and CDR2 SVGAGI. CDR3 length: 12 residues. The CDR3 spells CASLGGRAEAFF.

The CDR3 sequence is CASSASRADTQYF. The chain is built from TRBV7-6 and TRBJ2-3. The CDR3 length is 13 residues. The germline CDR1 and CDR2 sequences are SGHVS and FNYEAQ.

The V gene is TRBV9, the J gene TRBJ2-1; TCRdb picks TRBD2, but there is no DNA to check that call. Germline V CDR1 and CDR2: SGDLS, YYNGEE. The CDR3 is 18 residues long. CDR3 region: CASSSSGNSRSSYNEQFF.

This chain connects TRBV3-1 to TRBJ2-5; the TCRdb D gene call, TRBD2, has no DNA to confirm it. There are 18 residues in the CDR3. Germline lookup yields CDR1 LGHDT and CDR2 YNNKEL (reference sequence). CDR3 sequence reads: CASSQEGTSASHQETQYF.

J is TRBJ2-5 and V is TRBV12-3 or TRBV12-4; no DNA is available, so the TRBD1 call from TCRdb remains unchecked. The CDR3 contains 14 residues. The CDR3 reads CASSPISGVETQYF.

The chain joins TRBV20-1 to TRBJ2-5; the D call from TCRdb, TRBD2, cannot be confirmed without DNA. Germline V gives CDR1 DFQATT, CDR2 SNEGSKA (reference sequence). The CDR3 runs to 14 residues. This CDR3 reads CSARQLAFQETQYF.

The chain combines TRBV29-1 with TRBJ1-2; the TRBD1 assignment by TCRdb is unverifiable without DNA. The length of the CDR3 is 15 residues. Per the germline V gene, CDR1 is SQVTM and CDR2 is ANQGSEA. The CDR3 reads CSVERVLGTGYGYTF.

This CDR3 is CSAPMTGFRDNEQFF. The genes are TRBV20-1 and TRBJ2-1; TCRdb gives TRBD1 as the D gene, but with no DNA this cannot be confirmed. CDR1 DFQATT and CDR2 SNEGSKA come from the germline V gene (reference sequence). The CDR3 sequence is 15 residues long.

The chain has TRBV7-8 and TRBJ2-2; TCRdb gives TRBD2 as the D gene, but with no DNA this cannot be confirmed. Germline assignment: CDR1 SGHVS and CDR2 FQNEAQ. The CDR3 is made up of 18 amino acids. CDR3 sequence: CASSEPGLAGGGTGELFF.

The V gene is TRBV29-1, the J gene TRBJ1-1; with no DNA, the TCRdb D assignment of TRBD1 cannot be verified. The CDR3 is 13 amino acids. The germline CDR1 and CDR2 sequences are SQVTM and ANQGSEA. CDR3 amino acids: CSVDLGTGREAFF.

The chain couples TRBV7-2 to TRBJ2-1; absent DNA, TCRdb's TRBD2 call cannot be checked. CDR3 length: 15 residues. Looked up from germline, CDR1 is SGHTA and CDR2 is FQGNSA. The CDR3 spells CASSPGLAMYNEQFF.